This T cell receptor (beta chain) was found in a study of blood T cell repertoires in COVID-19. Study in general: Spain, Italy and the United States supplied samples that represented acute and convalescent COVID-19. PBMCs, B-cell-depleted T cells, or T cells were the source of the cDNA or gDNA that made up the material.

Trimming removed 6 bases from V and 2 bases from J; junction bases left unmatched: 8. Germline V gene lookup returns CDR1 SGHTA and CDR2 FQGTGA. The CDR3 is made up of 15 amino acids. Enrollment of patients from Seattle took place during active infection, with longitudinal follow-up. As originally analysed: Counts of nucleated cells, estimated from reference gene primer amplification, were obtained. TCRdb's table, derived via immunoSEQ multiplex PCR, lists solely in-frame clones and lacks some. For V, J and clone size, that table is used; D and trimming come from the DNA. The sample gives about 76,000 clones, roughly 85% of which show up once; 9.5% to 13% is in the top ten.

The chain joins TRBV7-3 to TRBJ2-5; 8 bases align to TRBD1. The sample taken for sequencing was peripheral blood. The clonotype originates from a man in his sixties with COVID-19, enrolled during active disease. The CDR3 region has the DNA TGTGCCAGCAGTTCAACAGGGGGAGGTCAAGAGACCCAGTACTTC. Its translation is CASSSTGGGQETQYF.